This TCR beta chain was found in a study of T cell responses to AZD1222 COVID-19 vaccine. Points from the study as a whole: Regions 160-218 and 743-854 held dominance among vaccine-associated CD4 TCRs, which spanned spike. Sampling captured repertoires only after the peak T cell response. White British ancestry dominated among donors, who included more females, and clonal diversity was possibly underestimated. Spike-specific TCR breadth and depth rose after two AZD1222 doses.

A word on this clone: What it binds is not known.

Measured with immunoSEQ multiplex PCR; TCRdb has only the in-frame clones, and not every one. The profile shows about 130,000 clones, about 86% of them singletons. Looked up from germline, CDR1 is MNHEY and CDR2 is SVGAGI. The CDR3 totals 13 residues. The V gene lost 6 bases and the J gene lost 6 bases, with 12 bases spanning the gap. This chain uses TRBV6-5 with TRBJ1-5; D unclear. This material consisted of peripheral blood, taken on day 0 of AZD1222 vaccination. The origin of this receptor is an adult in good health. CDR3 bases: TGTGCCAGCAGGCCCCATCCAAGTCAGCCCCAGCATTTT. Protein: CASRPHPSQPQHF.